What follows is one T cell receptor (beta chain) and its context. The sample originates from a study of blood T cell repertoires in COVID-19. Original processing methods: Amplification of reference gene primers provided the estimated nucleated cell counts. Only in-frame clones appear in the TCRdb table, and some are missing; sequencing was by immunoSEQ multiplex PCR. Clonal size and the V and J genes are those of that table, whereas D and trimming came from the DNA. This sample yields tens of thousands of clones, of which approximately 81% are seen a single time; nearly 25% belongs to the top ten. The CDR3 extends over 13 amino acids. The V and J ends lost 7 bases and 5 bases, in that order; junction bases with no gene match: 3. The V gene's germline CDR1 is SNHLY and CDR2 FYNNEI.

This receptor was obtained from an older man with active or convalescent COVID-19. The chain links TRBV2 to TRBJ1-4; 8 bases align to TRBD1. The material sequenced was peripheral blood. The CDR3 bases are TGTGCCAGCATCCGGGACAGGAATGAAAAACTGTTTTTT. It specifies CASIRDRNEKLFF. Combining the CDR3 with reference TRBV2 and TRBJ1-4 gives the whole variable domain EPEVTQTPSHQVTQMGQEVILRCVPISNHLYFYWYRQILGQKVEFLVSFYNNEISEKSEIFDDQFSVERPDGSNFTLKIRSTKLEDSAMYFCASIRDRNEKLFFGSGTQLSVL.